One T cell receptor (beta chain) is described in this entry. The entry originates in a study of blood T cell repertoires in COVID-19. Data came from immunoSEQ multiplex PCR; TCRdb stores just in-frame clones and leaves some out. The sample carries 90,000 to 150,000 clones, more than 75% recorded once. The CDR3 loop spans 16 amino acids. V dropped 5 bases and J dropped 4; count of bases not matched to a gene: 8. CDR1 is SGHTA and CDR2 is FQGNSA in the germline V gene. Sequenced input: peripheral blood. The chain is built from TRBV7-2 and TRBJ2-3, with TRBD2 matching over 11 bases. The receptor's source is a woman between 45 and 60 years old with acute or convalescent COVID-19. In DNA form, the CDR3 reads TGTGCCAGCAGCCTCGGGGTAGCGGGAGGGGCAGATACGCAGTATTTT. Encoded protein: CASSLGVAGGADTQYF.